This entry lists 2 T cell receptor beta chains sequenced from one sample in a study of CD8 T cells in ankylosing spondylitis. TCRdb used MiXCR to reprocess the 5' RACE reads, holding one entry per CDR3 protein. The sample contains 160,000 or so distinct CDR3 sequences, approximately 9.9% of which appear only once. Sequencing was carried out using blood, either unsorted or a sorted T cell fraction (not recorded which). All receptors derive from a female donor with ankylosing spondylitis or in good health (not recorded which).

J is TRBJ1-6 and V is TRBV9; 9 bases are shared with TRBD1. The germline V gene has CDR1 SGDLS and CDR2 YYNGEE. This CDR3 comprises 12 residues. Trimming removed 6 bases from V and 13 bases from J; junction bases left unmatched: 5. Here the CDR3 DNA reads TGTGCCAGCAATGACAGGGGGGAGCCCCTCCACTTT. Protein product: CASNDRGEPLHF.

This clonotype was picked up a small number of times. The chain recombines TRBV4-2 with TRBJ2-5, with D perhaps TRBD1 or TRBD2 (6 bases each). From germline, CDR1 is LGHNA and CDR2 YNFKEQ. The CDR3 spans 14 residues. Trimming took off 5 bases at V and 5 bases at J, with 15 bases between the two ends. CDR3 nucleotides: TGTGCCAGCAGCACTCGAAGGGGGGCGGAGACCCAGTACTTC. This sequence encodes CASSTRRGAETQYF.